Following are 15 T cell receptor beta chains from one sample sequenced in a study of cytomegalovirus exposure and HLA in healthy donors. The PCR was carried out with 60 Vbeta primers and 13 Jbeta primers. Profiled with immunoSEQ multiplex PCR; TCRdb holds only in-frame clones, not every one. Among roughly 150,000 clones listed, approximately 78% were seen once. Sequenced sample: PBMCs. The receptors were gathered from a girl aged 2 to 9 in good health and CMV-seropositive.

V usage is TRBV9 and J usage is TRBJ2-3; TRBD1 matches at 9 bases. Germline-derived CDR1 and CDR2 are SGDLS and YYNGEE. This CDR3 contains 14 residues. V shed 7 bases and J 4 bases; nucleotides not matched to a gene: 7. The CDR3 protein is CASGRTGEADTQYF. Written as DNA, the CDR3 is TGTGCCAGCGGAAGGACAGGGGAGGCAGATACGCAGTATTTT. Full variable domain (missing parts from reference TRBV9 and TRBJ2-3): DSGVTQTPKHLITATGQRVTLRCSPRSGDLSVYWYQQSLDQGLQFLIQYYNGEERAKGNILERFSAQQFPDLHSELNLSSLELGDSALYFCASGRTGEADTQYFGPGTRLTVL.

The chain uses TRBV2 and TRBJ2-1, with a tentative D call TRBD1 (6 bases). CDR1 is SNHLY and CDR2 is FYNNEI in the germline V gene. This CDR3 comprises 15 residues. Trimming shortened V by 8 bases and J by 2 bases, and 16 bases separated the two germline ends. DNA for the CDR3: TGTGCCAGCCTCCTAGGGGGTTCTCCCTACAATGAGCAGTTCTTC. The encoded protein is CASLLGGSPYNEQFF.

The chain uses TRBV9 and TRBJ2-3, with D uncertain. In germline, CDR1 is SGDLS, CDR2 YYNGEE. CDR3 length equals 12 residues. Trimming stripped 0 bases from V and 4 bases from J, with 3 bases between. CDR3 sequence: CASSVAPDTQYF. CDR3 DNA sequence: TGTGCCAGCAGCGTAGCTCCAGATACGCAGTATTTT. The whole variable domain, remainder taken from reference TRBV9 and TRBJ2-3, is DSGVTQTPKHLITATGQRVTLRCSPRSGDLSVYWYQQSLDQGLQFLIQYYNGEERAKGNILERFSAQQFPDLHSELNLSSLELGDSALYFCASSVAPDTQYFGPGTRLTVL.

The chain combines TRBV19 with TRBJ2-1; TRBD1 matches at 7 bases. This CDR3 contains 10 residues. Per the germline V gene, CDR1 is LNHDA and CDR2 is SQIVND (reference sequence). V shed 10 bases, J shed 12 bases, and the junction held 6 bases outside the gene matches. The CDR3 DNA reads as TGTGCCACCCAGGGGGAGACGCAGTTCTTC. Translation gives CATQGETQFF.

The chain is built from TRBV9 and TRBJ2-3; 14 nucleotides line up with TRBD2. Per germline, CDR1 SGDLS and CDR2 YYNGEE. The CDR3 is made up of 19 amino acids. The trim removed 4 bases at V and 5 bases at J, leaving 15 bases unmatched. CDR3 protein: CASSRYRGTSGSKGDTQYF. As DNA, the CDR3 is TGTGCCAGCAGCCGCTACAGGGGGACTAGCGGGAGTAAGGGAGATACGCAGTATTTT.

The rearrangement links TRBV6-5 to TRBJ2-6, with 8 nucleotides matching TRBD1. This CDR3 is built from 15 residues. CDR1 and CDR2 (germline): MNHEY, SVGAGI. V was pared by 5 bases and J by 2 bases, with 2 bases of the junction left unmatched. CDR3: CASSATGAGANVLTF. The DNA of the CDR3 is TGTGCCAGCAGTGCGACAGGGGCTGGGGCCAACGTCCTGACTTTC.

The chain is built from TRBV6-1 and TRBJ2-7; D may be TRBD2 (5 bases). The CDR3 contains 14 residues. Germline V lookup: CDR1 MNHNS, CDR2 SASEGT. V lost 6 bases to trimming and J lost 3 bases, with 15 bases between them. CDR3 nucleotide sequence: TGTGCCAGCAGGGGGAGACGAATGGGCTACGAGCAGTACTTC. As protein: CASRGRRMGYEQYF.

This clone has only one observation. The chain uses TRBV28 and TRBJ2-1; 10 positions agree with TRBD2. Trimming cost V 2 bases and J 7 bases; bases outside gene matches: 8. CDR3 size: 16 residues. Per germline, CDR1 MDHEN and CDR2 SYDVKM. CDR3 in DNA: TGTGCCAGCAGTTTACCCAGGGTAGCGGGAGGTAATGAGCAGTTCTTC. As protein: CASSLPRVAGGNEQFF.

This chain links TRBV7-2 with TRBJ2-3; perhaps TRBD2 as D (5 bases). The length of the CDR3 is 13 residues. Germline-derived CDR1 and CDR2 are SGHTA and FQGNSA. With 5 bases removed from V and 6 bases from J, the gap between germline ends came to 12 bases. CDR3 nucleotides: TGTGCCAGCAGCCCGAGGACTGCCGATACGCAGTATTTT. It codes for CASSPRTADTQYF.

The chain uses TRBV7-9 and TRBJ2-2, with 9 bases identical to TRBD1. J lost 4 bases, V lost 5 bases, and 5 bases had no gene match. Germline V gene lookup returns CDR1 SEHNR and CDR2 FQNEAQ (reference sequence). CDR3 length: 15 residues. The CDR3 DNA sequence: TGTGCCAGCAGCCCACAGGGGGCGCGCACCGGGGAGCTGTTTTTT. Protein: CASSPQGARTGELFF.

This clone was picked up one time. The chain employs TRBV9 and TRBJ1-1; D not resolved. Trimming shortened V by 0 bases and J by 8 bases, and 8 bases separated the two germline ends. This CDR3 is 12 amino acids long. CDR1 is SGDLS and CDR2 is YYNGEE in the germline V gene. The chain's CDR3 is CASSVVGGEAFF. In DNA, the CDR3 is TGTGCCAGCAGCGTAGTGGGAGGAGAAGCTTTCTTT.

The chain joins TRBV2 to TRBJ1-2, with no clear D. CDR1 is SNHLY and CDR2 is FYNNEI in the germline V gene. The V and J ends lost 10 bases and 5 bases respectively, with 17 bases between them. This CDR3 comprises 13 residues. This CDR3 reads CATRYRENYGYTF. As DNA, the CDR3 is TGTGCCACCCGATACCGGGAAAATTATGGCTACACCTTC.

The V gene is TRBV27, the J gene TRBJ1-6, with TRBD1 matching 7 bases. CDR1 is MNHEY and CDR2 is SMNVEV in the germline V gene (reference sequence). Trimming took 2 bases from V and 8 from J; bases not matched to a gene: 3. CDR3 length: 14 amino acids. CDR3 region: CASSLVRGDSPLHF. For the CDR3, the DNA is TGTGCCAGCAGTTTAGTCAGGGGGGATTCACCCCTCCACTTT.

The genes are TRBV28 and TRBJ2-7; 9 positions agree with TRBD2. The V segment lost 4 bases and the J segment 7 bases; nucleotides outside the gene matches: 11. The CDR3 has 15 amino acids. CDR1 MDHEN and CDR2 SYDVKM come from the germline V gene. In nucleotides, the CDR3 is TGTGCCAGCAGTTCTTTGCGGGAGGGCCCGCGAGAGCAGTACTTC. It is translated as CASSSLREGPREQYF.

This clone was counted between two and nine times. The chain has TRBV27 and TRBJ2-7, with unresolved D. This CDR3 contains 16 residues. V lost 4 bases and J lost 1, with 17 bases in between. Per the germline V gene, CDR1 is MNHEY and CDR2 is SMNVEV (reference sequence). The CDR3 protein is CASSSLGPQVSYEQYF. The DNA of the CDR3 is TGTGCCAGCAGTTCCCTTGGGCCCCAAGTGTCCTACGAGCAGTACTTC.